This passage covers 14 T cell receptor beta chains from one sample sequenced in a study of blood T cell repertoires in COVID-19. Data came from immunoSEQ multiplex PCR; TCRdb stores just in-frame clones and leaves some out. The sample lists 130,000 to 150,000 clones, approximately 84% occurring once. The sequenced sample consisted of peripheral blood. Source of these receptors: a human donor with acute or convalescent COVID-19. The donor label of this sample is uncertain.

This chain joins TRBV6-1 and TRBJ2-7; the match to TRBD2 covers 8 bases. CDR1 is MNHNS and CDR2 is SASEGT in the germline V gene. CDR3 length: 15 residues. V shed 7 bases, J shed 7 bases, and the junction held 15 bases outside the gene matches. In DNA, the CDR3 is TGTGCCAGCACTACTGACGGGGGGGGAAATTCGGAGCAGTACTTC. It is translated as CASTTDGGGNSEQYF.

The chain links TRBV19 to TRBJ2-1; D may be TRBD2 (6 bases). Germline V gene lookup returns CDR1 LNHDA and CDR2 SQIVND (reference sequence). The ends were cut back, 2 bases at V and 12 bases at J, with 11 bases in the middle. The CDR3 is 12 amino acids. The CDR3 DNA sequence: TGTGCCAGTAGTATACAGGGAGGAACGCAGTTCTTC. Protein product: CASSIQGGTQFF.

CDR3 sequence (DNA): TGTGCCAGTAGTCCCCGCCAGGGGAACACTGAAGCTTTCTTT. This gives the protein CASSPRQGNTEAFF. The chain recombines TRBV19 with TRBJ1-1; maybe TRBD1 (5 bases). V was trimmed by 5 bases and J by 1 base, leaving 11 bases between them. The CDR3 runs 14 residues. Germline V lookup: CDR1 LNHDA, CDR2 SQIVND (reference sequence).

V usage is TRBV7-9 and J usage is TRBJ2-5, with D tentatively TRBD2 (6 bases). The CDR3 loop spans 14 amino acids. V lost 5 bases, J lost 0 bases, and 10 bases lay in between. Looked up from germline, CDR1 is SEHNR and CDR2 is FQNEAQ (reference sequence). As DNA, the CDR3 is TGTGCCAGCAGCCCGCTAGCGTACCAAGAGACCCAGTACTTC. It codes for CASSPLAYQETQYF.

This rearrangement joins TRBV4-3 to TRBJ2-2; D might be TRBD2 (6 bases). With 5 bases removed from V and 2 bases from J, the gap between germline ends came to 18 bases. CDR1 LGHNA and CDR2 YSLEER come from the germline V gene. The CDR3 is 17 amino acids. CDR3 residues: CASSYRSASDNTGELFF. The DNA for the CDR3 is TGCGCCAGCAGCTATCGGTCGGCTAGCGATAACACCGGGGAGCTGTTTTTT.

V and J are TRBV18 and TRBJ2-6; 8 bases fit TRBD1. The CDR3 has 16 residues. Trimming took 4 bases from V and 3 from J; bases not matched to a gene: 5. CDR1 and CDR2 (germline): KGHSH, LQKENI. CDR3 DNA sequence: TGTGCCAGCTCACTCCGAGACAGGGGTGGGGCCAACGTCCTGACTTTC. It specifies CASSLRDRGGANVLTF.

The genes are TRBV19 and TRBJ1-3, with a possible D match to TRBD1 (5 bases). The CDR3 sequence is 15 residues long. Germline V lookup: CDR1 LNHDA, CDR2 SQIVND (reference sequence). Trimming left V 3 bases short and J 0 bases short, with 9 bases between. The CDR3 nucleotides read TGTGCCAGTAGTATGGGGGGTACCTCTGGAAACACCATATATTTT. Encoded protein: CASSMGGTSGNTIYF.

This clone was seen a few times. V is TRBV5-6 and J is TRBJ1-2, with 7 bases aligning to TRBD1. The CDR3 totals 14 residues. With V trimmed by 2 bases and J by 11 bases, 12 bases remained unmatched. Per germline, CDR1 SGHDT and CDR2 YYEEEE. As DNA, the CDR3 is TGTGCCAGCAGCTTAGTTAGGGGGCTCGGCAAGTACACCTTC. Protein product: CASSLVRGLGKYTF.

The V call is TRBV5-5, the J call TRBJ1-2; TRBD1 might be the D (6 bases). Germline CDR1 SGHKS, CDR2 YYEKEE (reference sequence). V gave up 0 bases and J gave up 3 bases, with 15 bases separating them. CDR3 length: 16 amino acids. CDR3 DNA sequence: TGTGCCAGCAGCTTGGTATCACAGGGTGGACACTATGGCTACACCTTC. Amino acid sequence: CASSLVSQGGHYGYTF.

The genes are TRBV5-1 and TRBJ1-2, with D maybe TRBD1 (5 bases). Germline CDR1 and CDR2: SGHRS and YFSETQ. The CDR3 covers 16 residues. Deletions cut 4 bases from V and 1 base from J, with 17 bases between. CDR3 sequence: CASSGGFGGLNYGYTF. DNA of the CDR3: TGCGCCAGCAGCGGGGGGTTTGGAGGGCTTAACTATGGCTACACCTTC.

This chain uses TRBV7-6 with TRBJ2-2; 9 bases agree with TRBD1. The CDR3 is 15 residues long. V lost 4 bases and J lost 5; bases outside the gene matches: 5. In germline, CDR1 is SGHVS, CDR2 FNYEAQ. CDR3 sequence (DNA): TGTGCCAGCAGCTCATCCGGGACAGGGACCGGGGAGCTGTTTTTT. Protein sequence: CASSSSGTGTGELFF.

V gene TRBV27 combines with J gene TRBJ1-5, with 8 bases matching TRBD1. The germline gives CDR1 MNHEY, CDR2 SMNVEV (reference sequence). This CDR3 comprises 14 residues. V lost 6 bases, J lost 6 bases, and 7 bases stayed unmatched. CDR3 nucleotides: TGTGCCAGCAGAAGCAGGGGGCCTAGTCAGCCCCAGCATTTT. Residues: CASRSRGPSQPQHF.

V gene TRBV5-5 combines with J gene TRBJ1-1; no reliable D call. In germline, CDR1 is SGHKS, CDR2 YYEKEE (reference sequence). The CDR3 spans 12 residues. V lost 4 bases and J 10 bases, leaving 14 bases between the germline ends. The CDR3 loop is CASSPPRRAAFF. DNA for the CDR3: TGTGCCAGCAGCCCCCCCCGGCGGGCAGCTTTCTTT.

The sample holds one count of this clone. V and J are TRBV3-1 (or the pseudogene TRBV3-2) and TRBJ1-6; TRBD1 matches 7 bases. J was trimmed by 6 bases and V by 6 bases; bases with no gene match: 11. CDR1 and CDR2 from the germline V gene are LGHDT and YNNKEL (reference sequence). The CDR3 loop spans 16 amino acids. The DNA for the CDR3 is TGTGCCAGCAGTCGAAGGACAGGTCTCCCTAATTCACCCCTCCACTTT. This encodes CASSRRTGLPNSPLHF.